The next 10 T cell receptor beta chains were all read from a single sample in a study of identifying expanded T cells in peripheral blood. Profiling relied on immunoSEQ multiplex PCR, and the TCRdb table lists in-frame clones only, not all of them. This table holds some 75,000 clones, around 90% found once. The sequencing sample was made of blood. These receptors came from a person between 18 and 75 years old in good health.

This chain connects TRBV5-1 to TRBJ2-7, with 11 positions matching TRBD2. V lost 4 bases and J lost 3; bases outside the gene matches: 9. Germline loops: CDR1 SGHRS, CDR2 YFSETQ. The CDR3 loop spans 16 amino acids. CDR3 loop: CASSKGGSGGGYEQYF. In DNA form, the CDR3 reads TGCGCCAGCAGCAAAGGCGGTAGCGGGGGGGGCTACGAGCAGTACTTC.

The V gene is TRBV2, the J gene TRBJ2-1; D gene unclear. Trimming removed 4 bases at V and 7 bases at J, with 11 bases between. The CDR3 spans 13 residues. Germline CDR1 SNHLY, CDR2 FYNNEI. The CDR3 is CASSGSGENEQFF. The CDR3, as DNA: TGTGCCAGCAGTGGTTCTGGAGAAAATGAGCAGTTCTTC.

The rearrangement links TRBV29-1 to TRBJ2-7, with D possibly being TRBD2 (5 bases). With 4 bases removed from V and 1 base from J, the gap between germline ends came to 8 bases. The CDR3 runs to 12 residues. Per the germline V gene, CDR1 is SQVTM and CDR2 is ANQGSEA. The CDR3 bases are TGCAGCGTTGGGAGGAATTCCTACGAGCAGTACTTC. This translates into CSVGRNSYEQYF.

The chain links TRBV5-5 to TRBJ2-4; TRBD1 matches at 9 bases. Germline trimming cut 4 bases from V and 1 base from J; bases unmatched to any gene: 6. Germline V gene sequence: CDR1 SGHKS, CDR2 YYEKEE (reference sequence). The CDR3 totals 16 residues. The CDR3 sequence: CASSPGTGRAKNIQYF. CDR3 coding DNA: TGTGCCAGCAGCCCCGGGACAGGGAGGGCCAAAAACATTCAGTACTTC.

This clone was seen only once. A junction end diverges from the germline sequence, so it may reflect a read error. This chain connects TRBV7-7 to TRBJ2-3, with a tentative D call TRBD1 (5 bases). Germline V gives CDR1 SSHAT, CDR2 FNYEAQ (reference sequence). The CDR3 loop spans 13 amino acids. As DNA, the CDR3 is TGTGCTAGCAGTGCGGACACCACAGATACGCAGTATTTT. This gives the protein CASSADTTDTQYF. Together with reference TRBV7-7 and TRBJ2-3, the CDR3 gives the full variable domain: GAGVSQSPRYKVTKRGQDVTLRCDPISSHATLYWYQQALGQGPEFLTYFNYEAQPDKSGLPSDRFSAERPEGSISTLTIQRTEQRDSAMYRCASSADTTDTQYFGPGTRLTVL.

This chain connects TRBV6-5 to TRBJ2-7; 8 nucleotides agree with TRBD1. Per the germline V gene, CDR1 is MNHEY and CDR2 is SVGAGI. CDR3 length equals 15 residues. Trimming cost V 2 bases and J 6 bases; bases outside gene matches: 9. This CDR3 reads CASSYDGQGRSEQYF. In nucleotides, the CDR3 is TGTGCCAGCAGTTACGATGGACAGGGAAGAAGCGAGCAGTACTTC.

This clone has only a few counts. The chain couples TRBV6-5 to TRBJ2-1; D is perhaps TRBD2 (5 bases). The CDR3 has 13 residues. With 6 bases removed from V and 5 bases from J, the gap between germline ends came to 11 bases. In germline, CDR1 is MNHEY, CDR2 SVGAGI. The CDR3 loop reads CASSQLENNEQFF. CDR3 nucleotides: TGTGCCAGCAGCCAACTAGAGAACAATGAGCAGTTCTTC.

This rearrangement joins TRBV11-2 to TRBJ1-2; D ambiguous. The germline gives CDR1 SGHAT, CDR2 FQNNGV. The CDR3 length is 13 residues. Trimming took off 5 bases at V and 8 bases at J, with 15 bases between the two ends. The CDR3 region has the DNA TGTGCCAGCAGCCCATCGTCCCTGCGGGGCTACACCTTC. The encoded protein is CASSPSSLRGYTF.

The rearrangement joins TRBV7-8 to TRBJ1-4; 7 positions match TRBD1. The CDR3 spans 13 residues. Germline-derived CDR1 and CDR2 are SGHVS and FQNEAQ. Germline trimming cut 5 bases from V and 5 bases from J; bases unmatched to any gene: 2. CDR3 DNA sequence: TGTGCCAGCAGCCGGGACAGAAATGAAAAACTGTTTTTT. Its translation is CASSRDRNEKLFF.

The chain has TRBV19 and TRBJ2-1; D gene ambiguous. The V end was cut by 2 bases, the J end by 4 bases, with 6 bases between. This CDR3 is 13 amino acids long. The germline CDR1 and CDR2 sequences are LNHDA and SQIVND (reference sequence). Written as DNA, the CDR3 is TGTGCCAGTAGTATATCTGGGTACAATGAGCAGTTCTTC. As protein: CASSISGYNEQFF.